This T cell receptor (beta chain) was documented in a study of blood T cell repertoires in COVID-19. The overall study: The samples span acute and convalescent COVID-19 from the United States, Italy and Spain.

Using immunoSEQ multiplex PCR, the repertoire was profiled, and TCRdb retains in-frame clones only, with some absent. The table records 310,000 or so clones, about 87% of them present only once. CDR1 is SGHAT, CDR2 FQNNGV, per germline. With 5 bases clipped from V and 5 bases from J, the junction kept 12 bases outside the gene matches. The CDR3 has 16 amino acids. Cohort 3 donors were reported recovered after two negative PCRs, clearance, or symptom resolution. The source is a woman between 18 and 29 years old who had recovered from COVID-19. The chain couples TRBV11-2 to TRBJ2-5; the match to TRBD2 covers 9 bases. The specimen was PBMCs or T cells enriched from blood (not recorded which). CDR3 protein: CASSRETSGPRETQYF. In DNA, the CDR3 is TGTGCCAGCAGCCGCGAAACTAGCGGGCCTAGGGAGACCCAGTACTTC.